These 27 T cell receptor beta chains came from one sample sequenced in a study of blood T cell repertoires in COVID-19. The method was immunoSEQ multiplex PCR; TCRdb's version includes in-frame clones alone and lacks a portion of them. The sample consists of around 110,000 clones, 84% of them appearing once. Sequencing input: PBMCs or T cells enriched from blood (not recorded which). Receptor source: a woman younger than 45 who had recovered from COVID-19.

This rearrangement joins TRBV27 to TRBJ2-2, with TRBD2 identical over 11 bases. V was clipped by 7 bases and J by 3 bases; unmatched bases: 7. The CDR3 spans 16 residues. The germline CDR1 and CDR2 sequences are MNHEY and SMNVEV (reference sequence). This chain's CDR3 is CASKPGLAGDTGELFF. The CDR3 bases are TGTGCCAGCAAGCCCGGACTAGCGGGTGACACCGGGGAGCTGTTTTTT.

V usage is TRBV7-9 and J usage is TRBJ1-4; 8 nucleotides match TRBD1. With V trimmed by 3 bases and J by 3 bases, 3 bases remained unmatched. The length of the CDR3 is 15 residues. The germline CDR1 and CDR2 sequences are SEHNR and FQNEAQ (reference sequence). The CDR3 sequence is CASSLTTGANEKLFF. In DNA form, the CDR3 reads TGTGCCAGCAGCTTGACGACAGGGGCTAATGAAAAACTGTTTTTT.

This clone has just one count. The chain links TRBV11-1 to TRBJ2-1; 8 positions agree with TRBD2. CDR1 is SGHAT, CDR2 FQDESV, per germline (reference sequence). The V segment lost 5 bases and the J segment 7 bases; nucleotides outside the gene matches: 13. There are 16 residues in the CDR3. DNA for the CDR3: TGTGCCAGCAGCCCGTCGGCGGGAGGAGGGCGGAATGAGCAGTTCTTC. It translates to CASSPSAGGGRNEQFF.

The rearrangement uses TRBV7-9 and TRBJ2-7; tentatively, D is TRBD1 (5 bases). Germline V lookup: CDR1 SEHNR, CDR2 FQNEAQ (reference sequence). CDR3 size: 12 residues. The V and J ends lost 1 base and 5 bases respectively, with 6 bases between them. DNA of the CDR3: TGTGCCAGCAGCTTAGTAGGGGACGAGCAGTACTTC. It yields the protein CASSLVGDEQYF.

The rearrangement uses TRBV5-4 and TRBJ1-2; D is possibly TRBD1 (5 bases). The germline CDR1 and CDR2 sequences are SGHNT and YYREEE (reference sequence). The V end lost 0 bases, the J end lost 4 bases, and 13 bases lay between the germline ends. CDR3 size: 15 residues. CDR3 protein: CASSLATGRIYGYTF. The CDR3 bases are TGTGCCAGCAGCTTGGCCACAGGAAGGATCTATGGCTACACCTTC.

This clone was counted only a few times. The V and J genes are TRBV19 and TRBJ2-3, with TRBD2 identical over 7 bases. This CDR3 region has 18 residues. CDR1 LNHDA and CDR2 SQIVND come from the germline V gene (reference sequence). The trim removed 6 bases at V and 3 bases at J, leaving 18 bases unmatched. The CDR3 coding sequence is TGTGCCAGTAGCCCAACCCGATCCGGCGGGAGAAGGACAGATACGCAGTATTTT. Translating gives CASSPTRSGGRRTDTQYF.

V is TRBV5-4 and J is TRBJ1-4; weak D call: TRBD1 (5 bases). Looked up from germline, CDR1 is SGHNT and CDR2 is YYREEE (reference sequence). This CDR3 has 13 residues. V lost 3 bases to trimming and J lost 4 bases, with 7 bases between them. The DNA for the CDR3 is TGTGCCAGCAGCTCGACAGATAATGAAAAACTGTTTTTT. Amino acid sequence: CASSSTDNEKLFF.

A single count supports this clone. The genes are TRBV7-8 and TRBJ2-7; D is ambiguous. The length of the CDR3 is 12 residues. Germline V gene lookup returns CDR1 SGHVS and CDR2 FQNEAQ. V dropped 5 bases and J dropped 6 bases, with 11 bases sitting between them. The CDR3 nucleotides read TGTGCCAGCAGCCAGCGAACCGGCGAGCAGTACTTC. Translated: CASSQRTGEQYF.

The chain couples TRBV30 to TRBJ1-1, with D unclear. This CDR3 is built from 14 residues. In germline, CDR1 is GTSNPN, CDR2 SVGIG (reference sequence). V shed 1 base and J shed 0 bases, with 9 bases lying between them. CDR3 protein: CAWSAPPVNTEAFF. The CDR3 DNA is TGTGCCTGGAGTGCCCCCCCGGTGAACACTGAAGCTTTCTTT.

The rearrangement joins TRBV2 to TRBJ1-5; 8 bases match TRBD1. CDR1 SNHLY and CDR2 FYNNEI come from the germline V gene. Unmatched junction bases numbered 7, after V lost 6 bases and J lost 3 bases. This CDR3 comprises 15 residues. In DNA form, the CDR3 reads TGTGCCAGCAGCCTACGACAGGGGAACAATCAGCCCCAGCATTTT. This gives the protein CASSLRQGNNQPQHF.

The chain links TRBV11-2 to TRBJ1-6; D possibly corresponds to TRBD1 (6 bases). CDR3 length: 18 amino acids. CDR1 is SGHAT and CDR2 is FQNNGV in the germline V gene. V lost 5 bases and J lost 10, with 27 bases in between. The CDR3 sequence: CASSPGGPFGGPRSPLHF. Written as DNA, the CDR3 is TGTGCCAGCAGCCCGGGGGGGCCATTCGGGGGCCCTAGGTCACCCCTCCACTTT.

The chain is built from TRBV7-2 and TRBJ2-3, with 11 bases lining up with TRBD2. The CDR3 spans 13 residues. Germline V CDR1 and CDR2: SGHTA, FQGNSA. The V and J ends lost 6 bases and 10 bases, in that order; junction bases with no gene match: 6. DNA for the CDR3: TGTGCCAGCAGGGGACTAGCGGCCGATTCGCAGTATTTT. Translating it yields CASRGLAADSQYF.

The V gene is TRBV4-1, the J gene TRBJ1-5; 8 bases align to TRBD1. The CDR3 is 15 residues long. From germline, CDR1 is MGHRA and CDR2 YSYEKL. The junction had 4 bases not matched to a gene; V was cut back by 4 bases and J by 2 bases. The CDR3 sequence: CASSPDRGGNQPQHF. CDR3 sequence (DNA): TGCGCCAGCAGCCCCGACAGGGGAGGCAATCAGCCCCAGCATTTT.

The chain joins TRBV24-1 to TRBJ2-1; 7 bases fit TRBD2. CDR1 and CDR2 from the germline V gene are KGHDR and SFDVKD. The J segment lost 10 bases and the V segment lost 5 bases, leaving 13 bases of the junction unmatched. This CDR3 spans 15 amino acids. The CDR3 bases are TGTGCCACCAGTGGGCGGGACTACCGAATTGGGGAGCAGTTCTTC. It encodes CATSGRDYRIGEQFF.

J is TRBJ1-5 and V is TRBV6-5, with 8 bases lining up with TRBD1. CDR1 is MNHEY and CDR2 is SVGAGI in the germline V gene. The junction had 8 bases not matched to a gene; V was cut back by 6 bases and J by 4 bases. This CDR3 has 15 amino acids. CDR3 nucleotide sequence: TGTGCCAGCAGCGGACAGGGTCTTGGGAATCAGCCCCAGCATTTT. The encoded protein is CASSGQGLGNQPQHF.

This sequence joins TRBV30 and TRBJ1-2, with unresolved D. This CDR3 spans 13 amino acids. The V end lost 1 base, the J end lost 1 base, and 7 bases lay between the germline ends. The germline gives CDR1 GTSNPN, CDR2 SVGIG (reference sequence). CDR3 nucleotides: TGTGCCTGGAGTGCGGAGTTTAACTATGGCTACACCTTC. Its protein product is CAWSAEFNYGYTF.

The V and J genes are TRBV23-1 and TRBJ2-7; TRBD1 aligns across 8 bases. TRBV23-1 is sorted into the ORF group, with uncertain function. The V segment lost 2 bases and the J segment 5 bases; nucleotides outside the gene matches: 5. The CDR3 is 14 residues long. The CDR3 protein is CASSQETGVHEQYF. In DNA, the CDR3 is TGCGCCAGCAGTCAAGAGACAGGGGTCCACGAGCAGTACTTC.

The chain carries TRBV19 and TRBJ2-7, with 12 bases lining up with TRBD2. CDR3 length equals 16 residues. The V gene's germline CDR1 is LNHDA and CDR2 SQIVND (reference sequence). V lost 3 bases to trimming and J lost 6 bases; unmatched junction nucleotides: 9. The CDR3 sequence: CASSILASGRASEQYF. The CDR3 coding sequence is TGTGCCAGTAGTATTTTAGCTAGCGGGAGGGCCAGCGAGCAGTACTTC.

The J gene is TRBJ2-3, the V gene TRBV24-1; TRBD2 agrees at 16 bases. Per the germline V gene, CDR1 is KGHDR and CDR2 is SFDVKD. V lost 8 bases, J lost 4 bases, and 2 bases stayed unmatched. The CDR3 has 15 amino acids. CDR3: CATTGTSGRADTQYF. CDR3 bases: TGTGCCACCACCGGGACTAGCGGGAGGGCAGATACGCAGTATTTT.

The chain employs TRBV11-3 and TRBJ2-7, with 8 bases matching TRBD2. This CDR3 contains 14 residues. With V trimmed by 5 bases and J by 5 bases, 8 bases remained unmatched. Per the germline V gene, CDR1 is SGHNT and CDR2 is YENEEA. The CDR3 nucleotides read TGTGCCAGCAGCCCCCGGGGGGGTGACCACGAGCAGTACTTC. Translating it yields CASSPRGGDHEQYF.

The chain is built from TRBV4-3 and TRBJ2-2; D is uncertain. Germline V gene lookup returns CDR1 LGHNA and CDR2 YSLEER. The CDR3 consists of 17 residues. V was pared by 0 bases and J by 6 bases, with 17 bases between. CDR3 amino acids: CASSQDRYKFGPGELFF. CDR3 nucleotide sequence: TGCGCCAGCAGCCAAGACCGCTATAAATTTGGGCCCGGGGAGCTGTTTTTT.

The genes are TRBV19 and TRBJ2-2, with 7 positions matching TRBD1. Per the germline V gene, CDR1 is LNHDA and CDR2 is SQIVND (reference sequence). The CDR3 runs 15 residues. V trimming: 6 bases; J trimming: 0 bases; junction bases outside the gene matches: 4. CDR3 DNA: TGTGCCAGTAGGAAAGGGGGCGCGAACACCGGGGAGCTGTTTTTT. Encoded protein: CASRKGGANTGELFF. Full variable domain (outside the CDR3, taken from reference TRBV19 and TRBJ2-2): DGGITQSPKYLFRKEGQNVTLSCEQNLNHDAMYWYRQDPGQGLRLIYYSQIVNDFQKGDIAEGYSVSREKKESFPLTVTSAQKNPTAFYLCASRKGGANTGELFFGEGSRLTVL.

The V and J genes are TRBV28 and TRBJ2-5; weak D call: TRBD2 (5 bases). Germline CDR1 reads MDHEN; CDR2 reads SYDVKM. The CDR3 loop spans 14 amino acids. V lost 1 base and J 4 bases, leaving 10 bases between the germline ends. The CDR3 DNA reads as TGTGCCAGCAGTTTATCAGGAGGCCGAGAGACCCAGTACTTC. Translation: CASSLSGGRETQYF.

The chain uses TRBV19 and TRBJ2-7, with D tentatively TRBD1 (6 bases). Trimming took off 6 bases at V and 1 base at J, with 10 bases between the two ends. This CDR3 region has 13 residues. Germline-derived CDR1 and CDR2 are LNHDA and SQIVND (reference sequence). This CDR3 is CASRDRRSYEQYF. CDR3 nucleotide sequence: TGTGCCAGTAGAGACAGGCGTTCCTACGAGCAGTACTTC. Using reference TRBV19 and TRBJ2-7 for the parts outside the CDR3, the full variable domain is DGGITQSPKYLFRKEGQNVTLSCEQNLNHDAMYWYRQDPGQGLRLIYYSQIVNDFQKGDIAEGYSVSREKKESFPLTVTSAQKNPTAFYLCASRDRRSYEQYFGPGTRLTVT.

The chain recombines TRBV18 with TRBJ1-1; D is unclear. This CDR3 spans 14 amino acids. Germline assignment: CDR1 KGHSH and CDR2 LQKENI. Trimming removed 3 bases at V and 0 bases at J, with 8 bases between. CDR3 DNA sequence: TGTGCCAGCTCACCCTCAGTGGTGAACACTGAAGCTTTCTTT. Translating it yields CASSPSVVNTEAFF.

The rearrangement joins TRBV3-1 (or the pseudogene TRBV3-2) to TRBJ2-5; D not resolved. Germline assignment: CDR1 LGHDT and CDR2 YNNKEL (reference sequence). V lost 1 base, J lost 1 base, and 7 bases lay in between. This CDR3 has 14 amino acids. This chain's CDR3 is CASSQAQPQETQYF. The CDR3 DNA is TGTGCCAGCAGCCAAGCACAGCCCCAAGAGACCCAGTACTTC.

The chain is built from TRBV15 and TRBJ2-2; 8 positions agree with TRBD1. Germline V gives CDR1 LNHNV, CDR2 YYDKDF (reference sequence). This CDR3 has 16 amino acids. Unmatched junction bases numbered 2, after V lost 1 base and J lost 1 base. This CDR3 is CATSRVGTGNTGELFF. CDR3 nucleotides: TGTGCCACCAGCAGAGTGGGGACAGGGAACACCGGGGAGCTGTTTTTT.